This TCR beta chain was sequenced during a study of cytomegalovirus exposure and HLA in healthy donors. Vbeta (60) and Jbeta (13) primers were used in the PCR. Generated by immunoSEQ multiplex PCR, the TCRdb table keeps only in-frame clones and is missing some. The sample totals some 75,000 clones; its top ten clones hold 0.8% to 1%. The J segment lost 5 bases and the V segment lost 5 bases, leaving 6 bases of the junction unmatched. The CDR3 runs to 14 residues. Germline CDR1 and CDR2: LGHNT and FRNRAP. Overall study findings and caveats: The study designated roughly 150 TCR beta chains cytomegalovirus-associated. Sequencing likely caused a cluster of highly shared sequence variants.

Points on this clone: Antigen: not known.

This chain uses TRBV12-5 with TRBJ2-3, with 8 bases matching TRBD1. The origin of this receptor is a boy younger than 18 in good health and CMV-seronegative. The sample comprised PBMCs. CDR3 sequence (DNA): TGTGCTAGTGGTCCCGGACAGGGCGGAGATACGCAGTATTTT. Encoded protein: CASGPGQGGDTQYF.